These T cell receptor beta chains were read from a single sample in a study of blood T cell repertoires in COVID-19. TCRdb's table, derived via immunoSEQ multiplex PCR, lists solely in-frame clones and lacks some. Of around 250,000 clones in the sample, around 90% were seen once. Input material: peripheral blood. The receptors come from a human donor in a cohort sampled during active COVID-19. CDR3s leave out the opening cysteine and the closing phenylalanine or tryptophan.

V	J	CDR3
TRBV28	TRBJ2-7	ASSLSRYEQY
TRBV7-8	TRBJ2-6	ASSLGGYGANVLT
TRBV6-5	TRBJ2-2	ASSTWGGRMF
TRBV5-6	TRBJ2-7	ASSYGVRGVSYEQY
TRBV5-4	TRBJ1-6	ASSLEDSPGPLH
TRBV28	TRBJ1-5	ASSHRGLGNQPQH
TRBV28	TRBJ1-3	ASSFADWRTGNTIY
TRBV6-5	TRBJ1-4	ASRKQGAGEKLF
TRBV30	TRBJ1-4	AWSVQRTGEKLF
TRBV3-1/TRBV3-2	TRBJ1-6	ATTTGKASPLH
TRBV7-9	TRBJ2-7	ASSYPRDRGLYEQY
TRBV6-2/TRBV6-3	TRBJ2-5	ASSYAGEAGETQY
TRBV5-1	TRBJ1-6	ASSSQTGNGSPLH
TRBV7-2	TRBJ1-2	ASRFGGADYGYT
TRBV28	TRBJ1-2	ASSSSNAGQIYGYT
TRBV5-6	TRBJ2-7	ASSHGVGRGWYEQY
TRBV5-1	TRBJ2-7	ASSGGTGPAYEQY
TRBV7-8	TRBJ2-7	ASSPNGGSYEQY
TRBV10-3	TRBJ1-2	AISDRQGEEANYGYT
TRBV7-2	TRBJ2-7	ASSPGARDYEQY
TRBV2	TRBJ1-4	ASSALPGQAIFEKLF
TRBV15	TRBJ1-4	ATSSGLTTNEKLF
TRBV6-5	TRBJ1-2	ASVRSGEGNYGYT
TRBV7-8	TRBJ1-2	ASSPIIGTGAHGYT
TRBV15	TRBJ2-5	ATSREGYQETQY
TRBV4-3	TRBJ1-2	ASSQTGRPIAGYT
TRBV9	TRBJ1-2	ASSKRISYGYT
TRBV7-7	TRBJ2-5	ASSPPGTGTNFH
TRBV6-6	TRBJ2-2	ASKLQGPTNTGELF
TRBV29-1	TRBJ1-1	SVRGAEGGLDTEAF
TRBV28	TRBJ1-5	ASIPSTGEYSNQPQH
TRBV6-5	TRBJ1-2	ASGRGREGYT
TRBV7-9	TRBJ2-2	ASSLGLDRRVSGELF
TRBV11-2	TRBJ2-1	ASSLDRVNNEQF
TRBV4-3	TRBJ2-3	ASSQTGLAGITDTQY
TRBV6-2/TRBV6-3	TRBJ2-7	ASSRTYGTRYEQY
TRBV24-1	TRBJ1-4	ATSDSQGAVEKLF
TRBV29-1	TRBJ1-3	SVVRSRSGNTIY
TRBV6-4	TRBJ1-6	ASSEAENSPLH
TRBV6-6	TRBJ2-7	ASSPYYEQY
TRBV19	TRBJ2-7	ASSPRPGLAGAGHEQY
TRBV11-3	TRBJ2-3	ASSTEPIDTQY
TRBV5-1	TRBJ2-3	ASTRGGKGTDTQY
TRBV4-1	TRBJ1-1	ASSPWTESPEAF
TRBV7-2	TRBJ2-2	ASSLANPGANTGELF
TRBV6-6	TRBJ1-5	ASSYSQGNQPQH
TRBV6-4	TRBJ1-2	AGRRKTGIKTDSNYGYT
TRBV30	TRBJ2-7	AWSVGLPGGEQY
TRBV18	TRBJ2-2	ASSTSGTGELF
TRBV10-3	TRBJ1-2	AISESSGGGYGYT
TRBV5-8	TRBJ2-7	ASSPGYEQY
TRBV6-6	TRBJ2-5	ASRPGLAGEETQY
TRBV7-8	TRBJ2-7	ASSTRGLSSYEQY
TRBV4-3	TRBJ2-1	ASGMGASSYNEQF